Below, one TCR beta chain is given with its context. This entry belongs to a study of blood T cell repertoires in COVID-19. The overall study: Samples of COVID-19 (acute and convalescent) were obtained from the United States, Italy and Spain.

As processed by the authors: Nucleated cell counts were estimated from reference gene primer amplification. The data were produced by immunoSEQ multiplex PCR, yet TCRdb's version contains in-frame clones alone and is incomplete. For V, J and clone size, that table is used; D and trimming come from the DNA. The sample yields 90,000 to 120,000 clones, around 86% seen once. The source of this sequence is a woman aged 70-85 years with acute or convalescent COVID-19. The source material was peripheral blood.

In DNA form, the CDR3 reads TGTGCCAGCAGCTTACGGACTAGCGGGAGGTATAACACCGGGGAGCTGTTTTTT. It yields the protein CASSLRTSGRYNTGELFF. This chain links TRBV11-3 with TRBJ2-2; TRBD2 matches at 14 bases. The CDR3 consists of 18 residues. In germline, CDR1 is SGHNT, CDR2 YENEEA. The V and J ends lost 2 bases and 2 bases, in that order; junction bases with no gene match: 4.